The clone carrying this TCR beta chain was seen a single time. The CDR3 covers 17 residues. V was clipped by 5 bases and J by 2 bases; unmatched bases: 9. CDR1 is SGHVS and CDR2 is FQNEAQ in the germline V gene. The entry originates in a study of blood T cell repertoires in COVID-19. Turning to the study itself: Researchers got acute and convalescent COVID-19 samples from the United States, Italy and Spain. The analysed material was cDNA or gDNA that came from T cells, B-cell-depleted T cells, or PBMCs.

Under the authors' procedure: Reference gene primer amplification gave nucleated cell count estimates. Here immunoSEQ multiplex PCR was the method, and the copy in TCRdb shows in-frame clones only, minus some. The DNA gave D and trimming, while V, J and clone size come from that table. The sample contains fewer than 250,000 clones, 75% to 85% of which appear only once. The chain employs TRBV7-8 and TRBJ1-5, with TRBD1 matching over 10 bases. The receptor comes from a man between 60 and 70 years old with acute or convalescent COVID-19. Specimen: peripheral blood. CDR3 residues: CASSLYSGTGGNQPQHF. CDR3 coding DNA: TGTGCCAGCAGCCTATACTCCGGGACAGGGGGCAATCAGCCCCAGCATTTT.